The rows below give T cell receptor beta chains drawn from one sample of a study of T cell responses to AZD1222 COVID-19 vaccine. Profiling relied on immunoSEQ multiplex PCR, and the TCRdb table lists in-frame clones only, not all of them. The data show around 200,000 clones, roughly 93% seen once. This specimen was peripheral blood, taken 28 days after the second dose of the MenACWY control vaccine. The receptor set was obtained from an adult who received the MenACWY meningococcal vaccine as a control. Each CDR3 is given with its conserved first and last residue. Fields, in order: J gene, V gene, D gene, clone size, CDR3 protein, CDR3 DNA. The D gene is left open where the match is weak. Size tells how often a clone was seen (once, few, many) or the class of an expanded clone, and some rows leave it out.

TRBJ1-6	TRBV3-1/TRBV3-2	NA	NA	CASSQAPYNSPLHF	TGTGCCAGCAGCCAAGCCCCCTATAATTCACCCCTCCACTTT
TRBJ2-2	TRBV19	TRBD1	NA	CASTDRGRTGELFF	TGTGCCAGTACCGACAGGGGTAGGACCGGGGAGCTGTTTTTT
TRBJ2-7	TRBV6-5	NA	NA	CASSYSTNRQQYF	TGTGCCAGCAGTTACTCCACTAATCGGCAGCAGTACTTC
TRBJ1-4	TRBV19	NA	NA	CASTWQISTNEKLFF	TGTGCCAGTACGTGGCAGATATCAACTAATGAAAAACTGTTTTTT
TRBJ1-6	TRBV9	NA	NA	CASSDPRQGLGNSPLHF	TGTGCCAGCAGCGATCCTCGGCAGGGGCTGGGAAATTCACCCCTCCACTTT
TRBJ1-4	TRBV3-1/TRBV3-2	NA	NA	CASSQDYWDKLFF	TGTGCCAGCAGCCAAGATTATTGGGACAAACTGTTTTTT
TRBJ2-7	TRBV6-2/TRBV6-3	NA	NA	CASSVYAGPAEQYF	TGTGCCAGCAGCGTCTATGCGGGACCCGCGGAGCAGTACTTC
TRBJ1-2	TRBV6-5	TRBD1	once	CASRGQSNYGYTF	TGTGCCAGCAGGGGACAGTCTAACTATGGCTACACCTTC
TRBJ2-5	TRBV2	TRBD2	NA	CASRTGLAGKETQYF	TGTGCCAGCAGGACGGGACTAGCGGGGAAAGAGACCCAGTACTTC
TRBJ1-5	TRBV5-1	TRBD1	NA	CASSPQGAISQPQHF	TGCGCCAGCAGCCCACAGGGGGCGATAAGTCAGCCCCAGCATTTT
TRBJ1-2	TRBV28	TRBD1	NA	CASSVGRRGQAGYTF	TGTGCCAGCAGTGTCGGGAGAAGGGGGCAGGCTGGCTACACCTTC
TRBJ1-2	TRBV27	NA	once	CASREPGAAYGYTF	TGTGCCAGCAGGGAACCCGGGGCCGCCTATGGCTACACCTTC
TRBJ1-2	TRBV16	NA	NA	CASGQSNYGYTF	TGTGCCAGTGGACAGTCTAACTATGGCTACACCTTC
TRBJ2-7	TRBV5-6	NA	NA	CASSRQGYEQYF	TGTGCCAGCAGCCGTCAGGGATACGAGCAGTACTTC
TRBJ1-5	TRBV19	NA	NA	CASSRVYSNQPQHF	TGTGCCAGTAGCCGAGTTTATAGCAATCAGCCCCAGCATTTT
TRBJ2-1	TRBV5-1	NA	NA	CASSLYRDTYNEQFF	TGCGCCAGCAGCTTGTATCGGGACACATACAATGAGCAGTTCTTC
TRBJ2-1	TRBV6-2/TRBV6-3	TRBD2	NA	CASSYSGLAGNEQFF	TGTGCCAGCAGTTACTCGGGACTAGCGGGCAATGAGCAGTTCTTC
TRBJ1-2	TRBV5-4	NA	NA	CASSLRQNYGYTF	TGTGCCAGCAGCTTGCGCCAGAACTATGGCTACACCTTC
TRBJ1-2	TRBV18	NA	once	CASSPRSEWGEDGYTF	TGTGCCAGCTCACCACGCTCGGAATGGGGGGAGGATGGCTACACCTTC
TRBJ2-3	TRBV5-1	TRBD2	once	CASSSVAGADTQYF	TGCGCCAGCAGCTCGGTAGCGGGTGCAGATACGCAGTATTTT
TRBJ2-6	TRBV7-2	NA	NA	CASSPGRGQKSGANVLTF	TGTGCCAGCAGCCCGGGACGCGGTCAGAAGTCTGGGGCCAACGTCCTGACTTTC
TRBJ1-4	TRBV7-6	NA	NA	CASSPGGATNEKLFF	TGTGCCAGCAGCCCCGGCGGCGCAACTAATGAAAAACTGTTTTTT
TRBJ1-5	TRBV18	NA	NA	CASSPAEGNQPQHF	TGTGCCAGCTCACCGGCGGAAGGCAATCAGCCCCAGCATTTT
TRBJ1-5	TRBV6-5	TRBD1	NA	CASRTDRSFNQPQHF	TGTGCCAGCAGAACGGACAGGAGCTTCAATCAGCCCCAGCATTTT
TRBJ1-2	TRBV7-3	NA	few	CASSSQGDSNYGYTF	TGTGCCAGCAGCTCGCAAGGGGACTCTAACTATGGCTACACCTTC
TRBJ1-5	TRBV30	NA	NA	CAWSVGPDRRQPQHF	TGTGCCTGGAGTGTAGGGCCGGACCGGCGTCAGCCCCAGCATTTT
TRBJ1-1	TRBV2	NA	NA	CASSRVNTEAFF	TGTGCCAGCAGTAGAGTTAACACTGAAGCTTTCTTT
TRBJ1-1	TRBV3-1/TRBV3-2	TRBD1	NA	CASWQGGTEAFF	TGTGCGTCATGGCAGGGGGGCACTGAAGCTTTCTTT
TRBJ1-2	TRBV4-2	NA	NA	CASSQDPRETGGYTF	TGTGCCAGCAGCCAAGATCCAAGGGAGACGGGAGGCTACACCTTC
TRBJ1-4	TRBV7-2	NA	once	CASSLVQGRNEKLFF	TGTGCCAGCAGCTTAGTTCAGGGGAGGAATGAAAAACTGTTTTTT
TRBJ1-1	TRBV6-1	TRBD1	NA	CASSVVRGRRMTEAFF	TGTGCCAGCAGTGTAGTAAGGGGGCGCAGGATGACTGAAGCTTTCTTT
TRBJ1-1	TRBV18	TRBD1	NA	CASLGQGVGSRTEAFF	TGTGCCAGCTTAGGACAGGGGGTCGGGAGTCGGACTGAAGCTTTCTTT
TRBJ1-5	TRBV4-2	NA	NA	CASSQDSAGKGNQPQHF	TGTGCCAGCAGCCAAGATTCGGCAGGGAAAGGCAATCAGCCCCAGCATTTT
TRBJ1-2	TRBV4-1	NA	NA	CASSQPGYGGYTF	TGCGCCAGCAGCCAACCAGGGTACGGGGGCTACACCTTC
TRBJ2-2	TRBV6-5	TRBD2	NA	CASRTTSGGPGELFF	TGTGCCAGCAGGACGACTAGCGGGGGCCCCGGGGAGCTGTTTTTT
TRBJ1-5	TRBV27	TRBD1	NA	CASSLDRSSNQPQHF	TGTGCCAGCAGTTTGGACAGGAGTAGCAATCAGCCCCAGCATTTT
TRBJ1-6	TRBV6-5	NA	NA	CASSFSEGGNSPLHF	TGTGCCAGCAGTTTCTCAGAGGGTGGTAATTCACCCCTCCACTTT